The 6 T cell receptor beta chains reported below all come from one sample, sequenced in a study of OX40 agonist ivuxolimab in advanced cancers. The protocol was immunoSEQ multiplex PCR, while the TCRdb copy is restricted to in-frame clones and leaves out a portion. This sample carries 25,000 to 35,000 clones, 80% to 95% of them seen once, and the ten largest clones take just under 9.5%. The sample in question was CD4+ or CD8+ T cells sorted from blood, obtained in a trial of the OX40 agonist ivuxolimab. Receptors were obtained from an adult with an advanced solid tumor such as melanoma, head and neck, liver or kidney cancer.

This clone showed up just a few times. The rearrangement joins TRBV15 to TRBJ1-1; D remains ambiguous. CDR1 and CDR2 (germline): LNHNV, YYDKDF (reference sequence). Trimming took off 1 base at V and 2 bases at J, with 5 bases between the two ends. CDR3 length: 13 amino acids. This chain's CDR3 is CATSRGVNTEAFF. DNA for the CDR3: TGTGCCACCAGCAGAGGGGTAAACACTGAAGCTTTCTTT.

The V call is TRBV4-3, the J call TRBJ2-3, with 9 positions matching TRBD2. The V segment lost 1 base and the J segment 4 bases; nucleotides outside the gene matches: 0. The CDR3 has 14 amino acids. In germline, CDR1 is LGHNA, CDR2 YSLEER. The DNA of the CDR3 is TGCGCCAGCAGCCAAGGACTAGCGGCAGATACGCAGTATTTT. This translates into CASSQGLAADTQYF.

This sequence joins TRBV4-1 and TRBJ1-5, with D maybe TRBD1 (6 bases). Deletions cut 6 bases from V and 3 bases from J, with 12 bases between. Germline V gene lookup returns CDR1 MGHRA and CDR2 YSYEKL. CDR3 length equals 14 residues. The CDR3, as DNA: TGCGCCAGCAGTCTCCGGGACAACAATCAGCCCCAGCATTTT. This codes for CASSLRDNNQPQHF.

The chain employs TRBV7-6 and TRBJ2-2; D gene ambiguous. The V end was cut by 1 base, the J end by 5 bases, with 11 bases between. In germline, CDR1 is SGHVS, CDR2 FNYEAQ. This CDR3 contains 15 residues. The DNA for the CDR3 is TGTGCCAGCAGCTTAGACGTCGGGCCGACCGGGGAGCTGTTTTTT. As protein: CASSLDVGPTGELFF.

This chain uses TRBV7-6 with TRBJ2-2; perhaps TRBD1 as D (6 bases). This CDR3 contains 14 residues. V lost 0 bases and J 6 bases, leaving 8 bases between the germline ends. Per germline, CDR1 SGHVS and CDR2 FNYEAQ. The CDR3 here is CASSLAQGSGELFF. In DNA, the CDR3 is TGTGCCAGCAGCTTAGCACAGGGATCCGGGGAGCTGTTTTTT.

The chain uses TRBV19 and TRBJ2-7; possible D gene TRBD1, 6 bases. The germline gives CDR1 LNHDA, CDR2 SQIVND (reference sequence). The CDR3 is 14 residues long. Trimming took off 5 bases at V and 1 base at J, with 12 bases between the two ends. The CDR3 reads CASSHTGLSYEQYF. CDR3 nucleotide sequence: TGTGCCAGTAGTCATACAGGGCTATCCTACGAGCAGTACTTC.